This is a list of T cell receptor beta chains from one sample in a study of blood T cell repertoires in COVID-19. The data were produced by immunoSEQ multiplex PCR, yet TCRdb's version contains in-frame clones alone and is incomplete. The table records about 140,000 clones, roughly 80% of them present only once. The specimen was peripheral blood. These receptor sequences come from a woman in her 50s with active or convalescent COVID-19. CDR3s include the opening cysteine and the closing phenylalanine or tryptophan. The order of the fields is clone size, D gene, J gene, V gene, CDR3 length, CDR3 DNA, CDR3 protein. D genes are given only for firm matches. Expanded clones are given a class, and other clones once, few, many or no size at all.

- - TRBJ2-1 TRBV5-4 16 TGTGCCAGCAGCGGGTCCCCGGGAGCGGCCTACAATGAGCAGTTCTTC CASSGSPGAAYNEQFF
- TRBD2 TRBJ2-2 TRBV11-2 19 TGTGCCAGCAGCTTATTGGGACTAGCGGGGGGGCCGTTGACCGGGGAGCTGTTTTTT CASSLLGLAGGPLTGELFF
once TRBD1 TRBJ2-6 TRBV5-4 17 TGTGCCAGCAGCTGGGGGACAGGGTCCTCTGGGGCCAACGTCCTGACTTTC CASSWGTGSSGANVLTF
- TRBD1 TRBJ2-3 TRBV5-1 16 TGCGCCAGCAGCTTGGCCAACAGGGGTGAGACAGATACGCAGTATTTT CASSLANRGETDTQYF
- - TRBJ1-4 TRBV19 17 TGTGCCAGTAGTACCGCAGGTCTGGGGGGAACTAATGAAAAACTGTTTTTT CASSTAGLGGTNEKLFF
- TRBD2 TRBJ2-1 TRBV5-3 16 TGTGCCAGAAGAAATCTAGCGGGAAGCTCCTACAATGAGCAGTTCTTC CARRNLAGSSYNEQFF
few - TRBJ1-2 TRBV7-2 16 TGTGCCAGCAGCCCCTCGACCTTCGGGAGCCTAGGGGGCTACACCTTC CASSPSTFGSLGGYTF
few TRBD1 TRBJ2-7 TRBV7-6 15 TGTGCCAGCAGCTTATCGGGACAGGGGTCCTACGAGCAGTACTTC CASSLSGQGSYEQYF
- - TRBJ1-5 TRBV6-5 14 TGTGCCAGCAGTTACTCGTGGGAGTCCCAGCCCCAGCATTTT CASSYSWESQPQHF
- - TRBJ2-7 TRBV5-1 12 TGCGCCAGCAGCTTGGACATCTACGAGCAGTACTTC CASSLDIYEQYF
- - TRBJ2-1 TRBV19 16 TGTGCCAGTAGTATTCTGGGCGGGACAGACTACAATGAGCAGTTCTTC CASSILGGTDYNEQFF
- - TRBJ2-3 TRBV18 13 TGTGCCAGTCACCGGGACTTCACAGATACGCAGTATTTT CASHRDFTDTQYF
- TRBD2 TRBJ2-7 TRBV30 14 TGTGCCTGGGGGCGGGGGGGAAGCTCCTACGAGCAGTACTTC CAWGRGGSSYEQYF
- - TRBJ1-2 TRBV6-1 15 TGTGCCAGCAGTGAATCACAGGGTCGTAACTATGGCTACACCTTC CASSESQGRNYGYTF
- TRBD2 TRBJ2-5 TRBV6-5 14 TGTGCCAGCAGAACGGGGGGAACTGGAGAGACCCAGTACTTC CASRTGGTGETQYF
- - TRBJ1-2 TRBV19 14 TGTGCCAGTAGTATGGGGCCCGACCCATATGGCTACACCTTC CASSMGPDPYGYTF
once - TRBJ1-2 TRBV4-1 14 TGCGCCAGCAGCCTTGACAGGATCGGCTATGGCTACACCTTC CASSLDRIGYGYTF
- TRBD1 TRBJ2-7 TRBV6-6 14 TGTGCCAGCAGTTACGCCGGGACAGCGTACGAGCAGTACTTC CASSYAGTAYEQYF
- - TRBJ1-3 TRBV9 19 TGTGCCAGCAGCGTAGTAGATGGGGGACAACCATTGGGTGGAAACACCATATATTTT CASSVVDGGQPLGGNTIYF
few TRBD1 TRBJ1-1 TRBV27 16 TGTGCCAGCAGTCCCTTCCGGGACAGGGGAGGCACTGAAGCTTTCTTT CASSPFRDRGGTEAFF
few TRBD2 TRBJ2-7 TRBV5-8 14 TGTGCCAGCACACTAGCGGACGTTTCTACGCGGCAGTACTTC CASTLADVSTRQYF
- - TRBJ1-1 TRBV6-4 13 TGTGCCAGCAGTTTAAGGAGGGACACTGAAGCTTTCTTT CASSLRRDTEAFF
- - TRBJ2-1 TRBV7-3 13 TGTGCCAGCAGCTTACAGGCTAACAATGAGCAGTTCTTC CASSLQANNEQFF
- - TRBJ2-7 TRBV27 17 TGTGCCAGCAGTTCTGGAGCGAGGGCGGGGACCACCTACGAGCAGTACTTC CASSSGARAGTTYEQYF
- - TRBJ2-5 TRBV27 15 TGTGCCAGCAGTTTCACCAGGAGGGCGCAAGAGACCCAGTACTTC CASSFTRRAQETQYF
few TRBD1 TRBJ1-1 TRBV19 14 TGTGCCAGTAGTCGGACAGGGGGTAATGCTGAAGCTTTCTTT CASSRTGGNAEAFF
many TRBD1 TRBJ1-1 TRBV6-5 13 TGTGCCAGCGCCAGGGGGCGTGGCACTGAAGCTTTCTTT CASARGRGTEAFF
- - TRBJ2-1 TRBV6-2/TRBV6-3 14 TGTGCCAGCAGTTGGAGGGATTTCTACAATGAGCAGTTCTTC CASSWRDFYNEQFF
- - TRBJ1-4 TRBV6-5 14 TGTGCCAGCAGCCTCGAAGGGGGGGTAGGAAAACTGTTTTTT CASSLEGGVGKLFF
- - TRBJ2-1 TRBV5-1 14 TGCGCCAGCAGCTTGGAAAAGGGGTACAATGAGCAGTTCTTC CASSLEKGYNEQFF
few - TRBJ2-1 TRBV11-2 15 TGTGCCAGCAGCTTTACAGCGGCGGCTATAAATGAGCAGTTCTTC CASSFTAAAINEQFF
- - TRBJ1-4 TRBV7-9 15 TGTGCCAGCAGCTTAGGGCAGGGGTCTAATGAAAAACTGTTTTTT CASSLGQGSNEKLFF
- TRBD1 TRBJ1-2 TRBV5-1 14 TGCGCCAGCAGCCCGGGGACAGCAAGCTATGGCTACACCTTC CASSPGTASYGYTF
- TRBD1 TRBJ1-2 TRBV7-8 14 TGTGCCAGCAGCTTAAACAGGGCAGGGGGTGGCTACACCTTC CASSLNRAGGGYTF
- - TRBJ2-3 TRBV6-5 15 TGTGCCAGCAGTTACTCCGGCGCCGGGGGAGATACGCAGTATTTT CASSYSGAGGDTQYF
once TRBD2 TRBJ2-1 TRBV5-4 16 TGTGCCAGCAGCGTACCGGGACTAGTCTCCCTCAATGAGCAGTTCTTC CASSVPGLVSLNEQFF
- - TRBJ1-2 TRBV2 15 TGTGCCAGCGATGAAGACAGGACACGGAGTGGTGGCTACACCTTC CASDEDRTRSGGYTF
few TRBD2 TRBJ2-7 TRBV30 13 TGTGCCTGGAGTTCACTAGCGGAGCGCGAGCAGTACTTC CAWSSLAEREQYF
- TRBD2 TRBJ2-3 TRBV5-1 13 TGCGCCAGCAGGGGCGGGGGGGCAGATACGCAGTATTTT CASRGGGADTQYF
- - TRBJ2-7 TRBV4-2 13 TGTGCCAGCAGCCACGGGGACTCCTACGAGCAGTACTTC CASSHGDSYEQYF
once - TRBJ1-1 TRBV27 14 TGTGCCAGCAGTTCCGGACAGAAGAACACTGAAGCTTTCTTT CASSSGQKNTEAFF
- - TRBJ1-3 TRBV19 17 TGTGCCAGTAGTATAGATACGGGACAACTCTCTGGAAACACCATATATTTT CASSIDTGQLSGNTIYF
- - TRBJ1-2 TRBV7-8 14 TGTGCCAGCAGCTTAGGTCCAGAATCCTATGGCTACACCTTC CASSLGPESYGYTF
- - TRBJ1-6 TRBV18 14 TGTGCCAGCTCACCTGGGGCGGATAATTCACCCCTCCACTTT CASSPGADNSPLHF
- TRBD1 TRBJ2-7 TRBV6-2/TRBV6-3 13 TGTGCCAGCAGCTTCAATACAGGGGAAGAGCAGTACTTC CASSFNTGEEQYF
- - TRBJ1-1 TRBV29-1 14 TGCAGCGTTGGAAGGGGCGGGGGAAACACTGAAGCTTTCTTT CSVGRGGGNTEAFF
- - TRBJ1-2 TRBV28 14 TGTGCCAGCAGTATCGGAGGGGCCAACTATGGCTACACCTTC CASSIGGANYGYTF
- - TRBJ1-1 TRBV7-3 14 TGTGCCAGCAGCCCACAGGGATCGGACACTGAAGCTTTCTTT CASSPQGSDTEAFF
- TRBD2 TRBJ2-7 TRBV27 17 TGTGCCAGCCCGGGACTAGCGTCATCGGGGGAGCCCTACGAGCAGTACTTC CASPGLASSGEPYEQYF
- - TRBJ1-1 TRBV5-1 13 TGCGCCAGCAGCGAGGATTTGAACACTGAAGCTTTCTTT CASSEDLNTEAFF